Presented here are 29 T cell receptor beta chains from one specimen sequenced in a study of blood T cells in healthy people across ages (dated by TCRdb to about 2015). Library method: 5' RACE. The listed sequencing device is Illumina HiSeq 2500. A second about 7 to 11 cycle PCR used a sample-barcoded 5' primer and a J-beta primer mix. TCRdb passed the public sequencing reads through fastp at Q25 and MiXCR, retaining productive beta sequences. Entries that share a CDR3 protein sequence are merged under the most common genes and DNA. The sample data list around 780,000 distinct CDR3 sequences, and roughly 25% of these were observed just once. The ten largest account for around 2.9% of the sample. This sample was also put to use in a study of T cells of mothers and their children.

Material for sequencing was blood. These receptors were collected from a boy aged 10-17 years in good health.

The chain combines TRBV20-1 with TRBJ2-7, with D tentatively TRBD1 (5 bases). Between the trimmed V and J ends, which lost 5 bases and 3 bases, there was a span of 11 bases. The CDR3 consists of 12 residues. CDR1 is DFQATT, CDR2 SNEGSKA, per germline (reference sequence). CDR3 loop: CSASPTDYEQYF. As DNA, the CDR3 is TGCAGTGCTTCCCCGACAGACTACGAGCAGTACTTC.

This chain links TRBV10-3 with TRBJ2-2, with TRBD1 matching 7 bases. Germline CDR1 reads ENHRY; CDR2 reads SYGVKD. V lost 4 bases to trimming and J lost 2 bases; unmatched junction nucleotides: 4. This CDR3 has 15 residues. CDR3 nucleotide sequence: TGTGCCATCAGTGGAGACAGGGCTAACACCGGGGAGCTGTTTTTT. This gives the protein CAISGDRANTGELFF.

The chain joins TRBV28 to TRBJ2-5; 8 bases align to TRBD2. CDR3 length: 15 amino acids. The J segment lost 1 base and the V segment lost 7 bases, leaving 8 bases of the junction unmatched. Germline CDR1 is MDHEN and CDR2 is SYDVKM. CDR3 protein: CASTPFAGGQETQYF. CDR3 in DNA: TGTGCCAGCACGCCATTTGCGGGGGGCCAAGAGACCCAGTACTTC.

The chain combines TRBV28 with TRBJ2-1; 10 bases line up with TRBD1. CDR3 length: 17 residues. Per the germline V gene, CDR1 is MDHEN and CDR2 is SYDVKM. V gave up 3 bases and J gave up 6 bases; unmatched junction bases: 11. CDR3 sequence (DNA): TGTGCCAGCAGTTTGACACCGGGACAGGGGCACCTCAATGAGCAGTTCTTC. It codes for CASSLTPGQGHLNEQFF.

V usage is TRBV11-2 and J usage is TRBJ1-1, with D possibly being TRBD1 (5 bases). Germline-derived CDR1 and CDR2 are SGHAT and FQNNGV. The CDR3 loop spans 17 amino acids. V was cut by 0 bases and J by 0 bases, with 14 bases left in between. CDR3 sequence reads: CASSLDRHRGMNTEAFF. The CDR3 nucleotides read TGTGCCAGCAGCTTAGATCGTCATAGGGGTATGAACACTGAAGCTTTCTTT.

For this clonotype: Compared with germline, one end of the junction differs, possibly owing to a read error. The V gene is TRBV5-3, the J gene TRBJ2-5, with 9 bases aligning to TRBD2. TRBV5-3 is an open reading frame whose function is uncertain. The CDR3 loop spans 16 amino acids. The CDR3 sequence: CASSFASGEIRETQYF. Written as DNA, the CDR3 is TGTGCCAGCAGCTTTGCTAGCGGGGAAATAAGGGAGACCCAGTACTTC.

The chain joins TRBV16 to TRBJ2-4; D is possibly TRBD1 or TRBD2 (6 bases each). The CDR3 sequence is 16 residues long. V was clipped by 2 bases and J by 6 bases, with 17 bases between them. Germline lookup yields CDR1 KGHSY and CDR2 FQNENV. This CDR3 reads CASSQGTGARGNIQYF. The CDR3 DNA reads as TGTGCCAGCAGCCAAGGGACGGGGGCTCGGGGAAACATTCAGTACTTC. The full variable domain, rest sourced from reference TRBV16 and TRBJ2-4, is GEEVAQTPKHLVRGEGQKAKLYCAPIKGHSYVFWYQQVLKNEFKFLISFQNENVFDETGMPKERFSAKCLPNSPCSLEIQATKLEDSAVYFCASSQGTGARGNIQYFGAGTRLSVL.

The rearrangement links TRBV18 to TRBJ1-4; 7 bases map to TRBD1. This CDR3 region has 15 residues. Trimming removed 5 bases from V and 10 bases from J; junction bases left unmatched: 13. Germline loops: CDR1 KGHSH, CDR2 LQKENI. CDR3 sequence (DNA): TGTGCCAGCTCAGCCGACAGGGCCCCTGAAGGAAAACTGTTTTTT. Protein product: CASSADRAPEGKLFF. The full variable domain, completed using reference TRBV18 and TRBJ1-4, is NAGVMQNPRHLVRRRGQEARLRCSPMKGHSHVYWYRQLPEEGLKFMVYLQKENIIDESGMPKERFSAEFPKEGPSILRIQQVVRGDSAAYFCASSADRAPEGKLFFGSGTQLSVL.

The rearrangement joins TRBV6-1 to TRBJ2-3; 10 positions agree with TRBD2. The CDR3 runs 17 residues. J gave up 3 bases and V 4 bases, and 10 bases lay outside the gene matches. Germline V gene lookup returns CDR1 MNHNS and CDR2 SASEGT. CDR3 sequence: CASSAIRVTSGTDTQYF. Written as DNA, the CDR3 is TGTGCCAGCAGTGCAATCCGTGTGACTAGCGGGACAGATACGCAGTATTTT.

J is TRBJ2-3 and V is TRBV10-3; TRBD1 is a possible D gene (6 bases). Germline CDR1 reads ENHRY; CDR2 reads SYGVKD. Trimming cost V 7 bases and J 0 bases, with 8 bases left between them. This CDR3 is 13 amino acids long. The CDR3 is CAITGGSTDTQYF. The CDR3 DNA reads as TGTGCCATCACTGGGGGCAGCACAGATACGCAGTATTTT.

The rearrangement uses TRBV6-1 and TRBJ1-5; 8 bases align to TRBD1. Germline lookup yields CDR1 MNHNS and CDR2 SASEGT. There are 16 residues in the CDR3. V was clipped by 5 bases and J by 3 bases; unmatched bases: 9. In DNA form, the CDR3 reads TGTGCCAGCAGTCCACGGACAGGGAGCGACAATCAGCCCCAGCATTTT. This gives the protein CASSPRTGSDNQPQHF.

This sequence joins TRBV20-1 and TRBJ2-5; D unclear. The V end lost 5 bases, the J end lost 0 bases, and 10 bases lay between the germline ends. From germline, CDR1 is DFQATT and CDR2 SNEGSKA (reference sequence). The CDR3 extends over 13 amino acids. Here the CDR3 reads CSASGPHQETQYF. The CDR3 DNA is TGCAGTGCTTCCGGGCCCCACCAAGAGACCCAGTACTTC.

The genes are TRBV9 and TRBJ2-5; TRBD1 matches 8 bases. Germline V gene sequence: CDR1 SGDLS, CDR2 YYNGEE. J gave up 6 bases and V 4 bases, and 17 bases lay outside the gene matches. The CDR3 spans 17 residues. The CDR3 spells CASSHHPIQGGVQTQYF. The CDR3 DNA sequence: TGTGCCAGCAGCCATCATCCCATACAGGGGGGAGTTCAGACCCAGTACTTC.

Only a few counts were recorded for this clonotype. The rearrangement joins TRBV11-3 to TRBJ2-1; a possible D gene is TRBD2 (6 bases). V lost 1 base and J 5 bases, leaving 12 bases between the germline ends. Germline V gene data show CDR1 as SGHNT and CDR2 as YENEEA. This CDR3 spans 15 amino acids. The CDR3 reads CASSLGLGSNNEQFF. CDR3 sequence (DNA): TGTGCCAGCAGCTTAGGACTAGGGAGTAACAATGAGCAGTTCTTC.

The chain uses TRBV11-2 and TRBJ1-2; no clear D. V was shortened by 2 bases and J by 4 bases, with 8 bases between the two germline ends. CDR1 is SGHAT and CDR2 is FQNNGV in the germline V gene. CDR3 length equals 13 residues. The DNA for the CDR3 is TGTGCCAGCAGCTTATGGGGTTTCTATGGCTACACCTTC. The encoded protein is CASSLWGFYGYTF.

This clonotype was counted between two and nine times. This chain joins TRBV5-1 and TRBJ2-2; possible D gene TRBD1, 6 bases. CDR3 size: 15 residues. Looked up from germline, CDR1 is SGHRS and CDR2 is YFSETQ. Trimming removed 4 bases at V and 2 bases at J, with 12 bases between. The CDR3 DNA reads as TGCGCCAGCAGCCTCCGACAGGTCAACACCGGGGAGCTGTTTTTT. Its translation: CASSLRQVNTGELFF.

This clonotype was observed a few times. The rearrangement uses TRBV5-1 and TRBJ2-4; TRBD2 might be the D (6 bases). CDR1 SGHRS and CDR2 YFSETQ come from the germline V gene. There are 14 residues in the CDR3. The V gene lost 4 bases and the J gene lost 3 bases, with 11 bases spanning the gap. For the CDR3, the DNA is TGCGCCAGCAGCCCTGGACTAAACAAAAACATTCAGTACTTC. Its protein is CASSPGLNKNIQYF.

V and J are TRBV2 and TRBJ2-5, with a tentative D call TRBD1 (6 bases). Germline CDR1 reads SNHLY; CDR2 reads FYNNEI. The V end was cut by 8 bases, the J end by 2 bases, with 9 bases between. The CDR3 has 12 residues. The CDR3 nucleotides are TGTGCCAGCCAGGGGCAACAAGAGACCCAGTACTTC. Protein sequence: CASQGQQETQYF.

This clonotype was seen only a few times. Written as DNA, the CDR3 is TGTGCCTGGAGTGGCGGGACGGAGCTTAATGAAAAACTGTTTTTT. Amino acids: CAWSGGTELNEKLFF. The V call is TRBV30, the J call TRBJ1-4, with D possibly matching TRBD1 (5 bases). Germline lookup yields CDR1 GTSNPN and CDR2 SVGIG (reference sequence). V was shortened by 1 base and J by 4 bases, with 13 bases between the two germline ends. The CDR3 is 15 residues long.

This clonotype has more than one count but fewer than ten. V usage is TRBV3-1 and J usage is TRBJ2-2; D perhaps matches TRBD2 (5 bases). V shed 0 bases and J shed 2 bases, with 22 bases lying between them. The germline CDR1 and CDR2 sequences are LGHDT and YNNKEL (reference sequence). The CDR3 runs 20 residues. The DNA for the CDR3 is TGTGCCAGCAGCCAAGATATAGGCTGGTCAGCGGAGGTAAACACCGGGGAGCTGTTTTTT. The encoded protein is CASSQDIGWSAEVNTGELFF. The whole variable domain, remainder taken from reference TRBV3-1 and TRBJ2-2, is DTAVSQTPKYLVTQMGNDKSIKCEQNLGHDTMYWYKQDSKKFLKIMFSYNNKELIINETVPNRFSPKSPDKAHLNLHINSLELGDSAVYFCASSQDIGWSAEVNTGELFFGEGSRLTVL.

The V gene is TRBV12-3 or TRBV12-4, the J gene TRBJ1-1, with D possibly being TRBD1 (5 bases). The CDR3 is 14 residues long. Trimming left V 5 bases short and J 1 base short, with 11 bases between. The DNA for the CDR3 is TGTGCCAGCAGTCGAAGTGGGGGGAACACTGAAGCTTTCTTT. Protein sequence: CASSRSGGNTEAFF.

This clonotype was recorded a few times. The rearrangement joins TRBV7-6 to TRBJ2-5; a possible D gene is TRBD1 (5 bases). Trimming took 4 bases from V and 4 from J, leaving 19 bases between them. CDR1 is SGHVS, CDR2 FNYEAQ, per germline. The CDR3 is 16 residues long. CDR3 in DNA: TGTGCCAGCAGCTCCCAAAGTGTTGCAGGGCGAGAGACCCAGTACTTC. Its translation is CASSSQSVAGRETQYF.

This clonotype was found a few times. The rearrangement uses TRBV20-1 and TRBJ1-6; weak D call: TRBD1 (5 bases). This CDR3 has 17 amino acids. From germline, CDR1 is DFQATT and CDR2 SNEGSKA (reference sequence). V lost 3 bases, J lost 0 bases, and 15 bases lay in between. The CDR3 here is CSARTTEGLSYNSPLHF. The CDR3 bases are TGCAGTGCTAGGACGACAGAGGGCCTCTCCTATAATTCACCCCTCCACTTT.

The chain is built from TRBV7-9 and TRBJ2-5; D possibly corresponds to TRBD2 (6 bases). This CDR3 spans 15 amino acids. Trimming stripped 1 base from V and 4 bases from J, with 13 bases between. The V gene's germline CDR1 is SEHNR and CDR2 FQNEAQ (reference sequence). The CDR3, as DNA: TGTGCCAGCAGCTTAGAAGGGTGGAGGGCAGAGACCCAGTACTTC. It yields the protein CASSLEGWRAETQYF. The full variable domain, rest sourced from reference TRBV7-9 and TRBJ2-5, is DTGVSQNPRHKITKRGQNVTFRCDPISEHNRLYWYRQTLGQGPEFLTYFQNEAQLEKSRLLSDRFSAERPKGSFSTLEIQRTEQGDSAMYLCASSLEGWRAETQYFGPGTRLLVL.

The rearrangement joins TRBV5-1 to TRBJ2-5, with D perhaps matching TRBD2 (5 bases). The J call may be in error: the DNA end matches TRBJ2-7 better. The CDR3 totals 13 residues. The germline V gene has CDR1 SGHRS and CDR2 YFSETQ. The CDR3 sequence: CASASGLTYEQYF. The DNA for the CDR3 is TGCGCCAGCGCCAGCGGACTCACCTACGAGCAGTACTTC.

The rearrangement links TRBV4-2 to TRBJ2-7; 8 bases line up with TRBD2. The CDR3 is made up of 15 amino acids. The V segment lost 4 bases and the J segment 0 bases; nucleotides outside the gene matches: 5. Per the germline V gene, CDR1 is LGHNA and CDR2 is YNFKEQ. The CDR3 coding sequence is TGTGCCAGCAGCCTTCAGGCGGGGGGCTCCTACGAGCAGTACTTC. Protein: CASSLQAGGSYEQYF.

The V call is TRBV5-6, the J call TRBJ2-7, with unresolved D. The CDR3 consists of 11 residues. V lost 10 bases to trimming and J lost 6 bases, with 14 bases between them. The germline gives CDR1 SGHDT, CDR2 YYEEEE. As DNA, the CDR3 is TGTGCCGGCTCCTACGGAAGCGAGCAGTACTTC. This sequence encodes CAGSYGSEQYF.

The V gene is TRBV3-1, the J gene TRBJ2-7; a weak D match, TRBD2 (6 bases). The CDR3 has 15 amino acids. Trimming pared 1 base from V and 3 bases from J, leaving 13 bases between. The germline V gene encodes CDR1 LGHDT and CDR2 YNNKEL (reference sequence). In DNA, the CDR3 is TGTGCCAGCAGCCAAGTAGGCGGGGTTCTCTACGAGCAGTACTTC. Protein sequence: CASSQVGGVLYEQYF.

This clonotype has just one count. One junction end disagrees with the germline gene, perhaps due to a read error. The V and J genes are TRBV5-1 and TRBJ1-1; D remains unclear. The CDR3 has 16 residues. Germline-derived CDR1 and CDR2 are SGHRS and YFSETQ. CDR3 DNA: TGCGCCAGCAGCTTGGAAACAATCACTATGAACACTGGAGCTTTCTTT. This gives the protein CASSLETITMNTGAFF.